These 10 T cell receptor beta chains share one sample of origin, sequenced in a study of cytomegalovirus exposure and HLA in healthy donors. The PCR had 60 Vbeta and 13 Jbeta primers. Assay used: immunoSEQ multiplex PCR; TCRdb lists only in-frame clones, some missing. The repertoire consists of 150,000 to 200,000 clones, with approximately 81% occurring once and the leading ten covering about 2.2%. The sequencing input was PBMCs. The source of these receptors is a woman in her twenties or thirties in good health and CMV-seronegative.

The CDR3 sequence is CASSGTGYEQYF. The CDR3 bases are TGTGCCAGCAGCGGAACAGGGTACGAGCAGTACTTC. V usage is TRBV7-2 and J usage is TRBJ2-7; a weak D match, TRBD1 (6 bases). Germline V lookup: CDR1 SGHTA, CDR2 FQGNSA. This CDR3 has 12 amino acids. V shed 5 bases and J shed 4 bases, with 9 bases lying between them.

The chain carries TRBV11-2 and TRBJ1-6; 7 nucleotides line up with TRBD1. V was pared by 1 base and J by 5 bases, with 11 bases of the junction left unmatched. The germline CDR1 and CDR2 sequences are SGHAT and FQNNGV. The CDR3 spans 18 residues. Here the CDR3 DNA reads TGTGCCAGCAGCTTAGGCACTGCCGGACAGGCCAATAATTCACCCCTCCACTTT. Translating gives CASSLGTAGQANNSPLHF.

CDR3 DNA: TGCAGCGCGTCGAGGGGACTATCTAGGGAGCAGTACTTC. This gives the protein CSASRGLSREQYF. This chain links TRBV29-1 with TRBJ2-7; the match to TRBD2 covers 7 bases. There are 13 residues in the CDR3. Germline CDR1 and CDR2: SQVTM and ANQGSEA. The junction had 13 bases not matched to a gene; V was cut back by 7 bases and J by 7 bases.

The table lists this clone with a count of one. The chain links TRBV27 to TRBJ1-1, with 8 bases aligning to TRBD1. CDR1 MNHEY and CDR2 SMNVEV come from the germline V gene (reference sequence). J was trimmed by 4 bases and V by 5 bases; bases with no gene match: 9. The length of the CDR3 is 15 residues. The CDR3 region has the DNA TGTGCCAGCAGTCCCCGACAGGGGTGGAGCACTGAAGCTTTCTTT. Protein: CASSPRQGWSTEAFF.

J is TRBJ2-2 and V is TRBV30, with D unclear. This CDR3 is built from 13 residues. The germline V gene encodes CDR1 GTSNPN and CDR2 SVGIG (reference sequence). Trimming removed 0 bases at V and 8 bases at J, with 10 bases between. CDR3 bases: TGTGCCTGGAGTGTACGATCCCGGGGGGAGCTGTTTTTT. Translated: CAWSVRSRGELFF.

The chain uses TRBV28 and TRBJ1-6; weak D call: TRBD1 (5 bases). Germline V gene sequence: CDR1 MDHEN, CDR2 SYDVKM. With 7 bases removed from V and 8 bases from J, the gap between germline ends came to 18 bases. The CDR3 spans 15 residues. The CDR3 sequence is CASNRWGGTDSPLHF. The CDR3 nucleotides are TGTGCCAGCAACCGCTGGGGGGGTACGGATTCACCCCTCCACTTT.

The gene calls are TRBV5-1 and TRBJ2-3; 15 nucleotides line up with TRBD2. This CDR3 has 18 residues. The V and J ends lost 6 bases and 0 bases, in that order; junction bases with no gene match: 8. Germline V CDR1 and CDR2: SGHRS, YFSETQ. Here the CDR3 reads CASNPGLAGGTSTDTQYF. The CDR3 DNA reads TGCGCCAGCAATCCGGGACTAGCGGGGGGAACTAGCACAGATACGCAGTATTTT. The whole variable domain, filled in from reference TRBV5-1 and TRBJ2-3, reads KAGVTQTPRYLIKTRGQQVTLSCSPISGHRSVSWYQQTPGQGLQFLFEYFSETQRNKGNFPGRFSGRQFSNSRSEMNVSTLELGDSALYLCASNPGLAGGTSTDTQYFGPGTRLTVL.

With respect to this clone: A read error may account for a junction end that differs from germline. The J gene is TRBJ2-1, the V gene TRBV7-9; D is perhaps TRBD2 (6 bases). The CDR3 contains 13 residues. Germline V lookup: CDR1 SEHNR, CDR2 FQNEAQ (reference sequence). The CDR3 DNA is TGTTCCAGCAGCATGGGGGGAAACAATGAGCAGTTCTTC. It is translated as CSSSMGGNNEQFF.

The gene calls are TRBV7-8 and TRBJ1-5; 7 bases are a match to TRBD1. Germline lookup yields CDR1 SGHVS and CDR2 FQNEAQ. The CDR3 covers 16 residues. Germline trimming cut 1 base from V and 8 bases from J; bases unmatched to any gene: 11. The CDR3 region is CASSLGRQGTFEPQHF. The CDR3, as DNA: TGTGCCAGCAGCTTAGGGAGACAGGGAACCTTCGAGCCCCAGCATTTT.

The genes are TRBV6-5 and TRBJ2-7; a weak D match, TRBD2 (7 bases). V was pared by 0 bases and J by 0 bases, with 9 bases between. Germline loops: CDR1 MNHEY, CDR2 SVGAGI. CDR3 length: 15 residues. The CDR3 is CASSYSAGASYEQYF. Written as DNA, the CDR3 is TGTGCCAGCAGTTACTCTGCGGGGGCCTCCTACGAGCAGTACTTC.